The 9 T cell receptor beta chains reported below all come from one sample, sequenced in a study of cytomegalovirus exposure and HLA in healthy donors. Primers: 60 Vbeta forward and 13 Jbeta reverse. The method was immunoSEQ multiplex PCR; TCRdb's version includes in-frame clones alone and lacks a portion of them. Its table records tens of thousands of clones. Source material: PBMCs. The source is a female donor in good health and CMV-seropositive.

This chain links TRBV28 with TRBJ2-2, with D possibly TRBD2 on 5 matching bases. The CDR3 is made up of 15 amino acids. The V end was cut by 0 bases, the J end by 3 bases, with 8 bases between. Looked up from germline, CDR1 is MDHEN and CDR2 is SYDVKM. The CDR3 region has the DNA TGTGCCAGCAGTTTATGGACTAAAGACACCGGGGAGCTGTTTTTT. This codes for CASSLWTKDTGELFF.

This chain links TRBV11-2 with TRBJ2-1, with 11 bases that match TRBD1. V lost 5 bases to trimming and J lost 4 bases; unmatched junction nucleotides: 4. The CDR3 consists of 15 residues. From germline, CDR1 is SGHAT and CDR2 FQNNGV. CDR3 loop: CASSPGQGAYNEQFF. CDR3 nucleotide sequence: TGTGCCAGCAGCCCAGGACAGGGGGCATACAATGAGCAGTTCTTC. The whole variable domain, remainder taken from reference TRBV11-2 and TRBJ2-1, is EAGVAQSPRYKIIEKRQSVAFWCNPISGHATLYWYQQILGQGPKLLIQFQNNGVVDDSQLPKDRFSAERLKGVDSTLKIQPAKLEDSAVYLCASSPGQGAYNEQFFGPGTRLTVL.

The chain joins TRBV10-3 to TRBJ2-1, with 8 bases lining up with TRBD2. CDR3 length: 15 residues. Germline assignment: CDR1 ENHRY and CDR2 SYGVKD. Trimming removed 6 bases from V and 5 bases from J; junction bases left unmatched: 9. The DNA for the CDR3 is TGTGCCATCAGAAAGAGCGGGGGTCGCAACAATGAGCAGTTCTTC. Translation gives CAIRKSGGRNNEQFF.

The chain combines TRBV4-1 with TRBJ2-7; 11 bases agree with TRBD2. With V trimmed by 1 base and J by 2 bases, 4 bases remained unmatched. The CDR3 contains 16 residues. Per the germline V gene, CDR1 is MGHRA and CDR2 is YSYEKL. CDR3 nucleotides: TGCGCCAGCAGCCAAGGGGGACTAGCGGTGACCTACGAGCAGTACTTC. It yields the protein CASSQGGLAVTYEQYF.

Here the CDR3 reads CASSPGTEYEAFF. The CDR3 DNA reads as TGTGCCAGCTCACCCGGGACAGAATATGAAGCTTTCTTT. The chain is built from TRBV18 and TRBJ1-1; 7 nucleotides agree with TRBD1. V trimming: 3 bases; J trimming: 7 bases; junction bases outside the gene matches: 5. Germline CDR1 KGHSH, CDR2 LQKENI. The CDR3 contains 13 residues.

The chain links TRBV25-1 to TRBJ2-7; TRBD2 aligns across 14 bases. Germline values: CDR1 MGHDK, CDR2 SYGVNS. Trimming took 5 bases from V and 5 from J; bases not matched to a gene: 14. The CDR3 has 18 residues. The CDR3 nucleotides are TGTGCCAGCAGTCAGAGGAGGAGTCCGGGACTAGCGGGAGACGAGCAGTACTTC. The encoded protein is CASSQRRSPGLAGDEQYF.

Here the CDR3 reads CASSPTPGSTEAFF. The CDR3 nucleotides read TGTGCCAGCAGTCCCACCCCGGGGAGCACTGAAGCTTTCTTT. The chain uses TRBV28 and TRBJ1-1; D remains ambiguous. V was trimmed by 5 bases and J by 4 bases, leaving 14 bases between them. This CDR3 is 14 amino acids long. Germline V gene lookup returns CDR1 MDHEN and CDR2 SYDVKM. Based on the CDR3 plus reference TRBV28 and TRBJ1-1, the full variable domain is DVKVTQSSRYLVKRTGEKVFLECVQDMDHENMFWYRQDPGLGLRLIYFSYDVKMKEKGDIPEGYSVSREKKERFSLILESASTNQTSMYLCASSPTPGSTEAFFGQGTRLTVV.

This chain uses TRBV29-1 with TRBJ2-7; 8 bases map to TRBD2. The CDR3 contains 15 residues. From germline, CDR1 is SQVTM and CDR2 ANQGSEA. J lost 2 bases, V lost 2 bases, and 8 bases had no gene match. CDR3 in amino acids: CSVELDGGGAYEQYF. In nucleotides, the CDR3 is TGCAGCGTTGAACTGGACGGGGGGGGCGCCTACGAGCAGTACTTC.

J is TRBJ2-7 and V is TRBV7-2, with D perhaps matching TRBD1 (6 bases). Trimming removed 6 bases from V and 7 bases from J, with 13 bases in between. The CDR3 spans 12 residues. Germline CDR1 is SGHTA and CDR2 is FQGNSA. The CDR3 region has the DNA TGTGCCAGCAGGTACAGGGTTGGGGAGCAGTACTTC. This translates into CASRYRVGEQYF.